Listed below are T cell receptor beta chains from one sample, sequenced in a study of cytomegalovirus exposure and HLA in healthy donors. The assay was immunoSEQ multiplex PCR, and TCRdb's table has in-frame clones only and misses some. The sample holds 97,000 or so clones, around 70% seen once. Sequenced material: PBMCs. These receptors came from a man in his fifties in good health and CMV-seronegative. Both conserved end residues are part of each CDR3.

v_call: TRBV5-4; j_call: TRBJ1-5; cdr3_aa: CASSRQGAHQPQHF
v_call: TRBV9; j_call: TRBJ1-1; cdr3_aa: CASSVVPPAGGTEAFF
v_call: TRBV27; j_call: TRBJ2-6; cdr3_aa: CASSSPGQQLSGANVLTF
v_call: TRBV2; j_call: TRBJ1-2; cdr3_aa: CASSESGEWRGYTF
v_call: TRBV7-9; j_call: TRBJ2-2; cdr3_aa: CASSPSPGQGENTGELFF
v_call: TRBV5-6; j_call: TRBJ2-5; cdr3_aa: CASSPDRVETQYF
v_call: TRBV9; j_call: TRBJ2-2; cdr3_aa: CASSVRWSGGTGELFF
v_call: TRBV14; j_call: TRBJ2-7; cdr3_aa: CASSQEVGTEDYEQYF
v_call: TRBV28; j_call: TRBJ1-6; cdr3_aa: CASLPAQGRSPLHF
v_call: TRBV11-2; j_call: TRBJ2-3; cdr3_aa: CASSLDGSQSDTQYF
v_call: TRBV4-1; j_call: TRBJ2-3; cdr3_aa: CASSQVGGSTDTQYF
v_call: TRBV5-1; j_call: TRBJ2-5; cdr3_aa: CASSSARTDQETQYF
v_call: TRBV19; j_call: TRBJ2-3; cdr3_aa: CASSLAGGRTDTQYF
v_call: TRBV4-1; j_call: TRBJ2-2; cdr3_aa: CASSQLGAQGAAPDGELFF
v_call: TRBV5-4; j_call: TRBJ1-5; cdr3_aa: CASSHTGAGGNQPQHF
v_call: TRBV6-6; j_call: TRBJ2-2; cdr3_aa: CASGIPGGTGELFF
v_call: TRBV7-9; j_call: TRBJ2-1; cdr3_aa: CASSSTGVYNEQFF
v_call: TRBV7-2; j_call: TRBJ2-7; cdr3_aa: CASSPRVGQYEQYF
v_call: TRBV6-5; j_call: TRBJ2-7; cdr3_aa: CASRRASSYEQYF
v_call: TRBV7-9; j_call: TRBJ2-1; cdr3_aa: CASRLQRGGLYNEQFF
v_call: TRBV18; j_call: TRBJ2-7; cdr3_aa: CASSPFNPGSSGYGEQYF
v_call: TRBV2; j_call: TRBJ1-1; cdr3_aa: CASQVNRGPNTEAFF
v_call: TRBV7-2; j_call: TRBJ2-3; cdr3_aa: CASSSSRVTDTQYF
v_call: TRBV7-7; j_call: TRBJ2-5; cdr3_aa: CASSLSWGHQETQYF
v_call: TRBV4-1; j_call: TRBJ2-7; cdr3_aa: CASSQHTSGRYEQYF
v_call: TRBV18; j_call: TRBJ2-5; cdr3_aa: CASSPPVLDETQYF
v_call: TRBV7-2; j_call: TRBJ2-1; cdr3_aa: CASSLLGIAVSSYNEQFF
v_call: TRBV29-1; j_call: TRBJ1-2; cdr3_aa: CSVDLRGDYGYTF
v_call: TRBV10-3; j_call: TRBJ1-3; cdr3_aa: CAISEHGGGNTIYF
v_call: TRBV7-2; j_call: TRBJ2-7; cdr3_aa: CASSFQGGPYEQYF
v_call: TRBV10-3; j_call: TRBJ2-3; cdr3_aa: CAISLKSSDTQYF
v_call: TRBV6-1; j_call: TRBJ1-4; cdr3_aa: CASSRDSTEKLFF
v_call: TRBV10-3; j_call: TRBJ2-7; cdr3_aa: CATRLAGGNEQYF
v_call: TRBV18; j_call: TRBJ1-4; cdr3_aa: CASSPGRTNEKLFF
v_call: TRBV7-9; j_call: TRBJ2-3; cdr3_aa: CASSLGLATDTQYF
v_call: TRBV5-5; j_call: TRBJ2-3; cdr3_aa: CASSLWDDGGGDTQYF
v_call: TRBV27; j_call: TRBJ2-7; cdr3_aa: CASSRQLPGTGNYEQYF
v_call: TRBV6-6; j_call: TRBJ1-1; cdr3_aa: CASSYYPGEAFF
v_call: TRBV6-6; j_call: TRBJ1-4; cdr3_aa: CASSYSEATNEKLFF
v_call: TRBV5-4; j_call: TRBJ1-3; cdr3_aa: CASSDPTRGSAGNTIYF
v_call: TRBV11-2; j_call: TRBJ1-1; cdr3_aa: CASREKNRGLNTEAFF
v_call: TRBV2; j_call: TRBJ2-1; cdr3_aa: CASRGLAGFYNEQFF